This T cell receptor (beta chain) was profiled in a study of T cell responses to AZD1222 COVID-19 vaccine. The germline V gene encodes CDR1 LNHNV and CDR2 YYDKDF (reference sequence). Trimming at V came to 0 bases and at J to 2 bases, leaving 0 bases not matched to a gene. The CDR3 is made up of 14 amino acids. Sequenced by immunoSEQ multiplex PCR; TCRdb stores in-frame clones only, minus some. The table includes 120,000 or so clones, roughly 85% detected once. The sequence came from an adult in good health. Specimen: peripheral blood, collected on day 0 of AZD1222 vaccination. The J gene is TRBJ2-5, the V gene TRBV15; 7 nucleotides align to TRBD1. The CDR3 bases are TGTGCCACCAGCAGAGAGGACAGGCAAGAGACCCAGTACTTC. As protein: CATSREDRQETQYF.